These 31 T cell receptor beta chains were sequenced from one sample in a study of beta chain features in type 1 diabetes (dated by TCRdb to between 2017 and 2018). Library method: the immunoSEQ multiplex PCR assay. The High Capacity cDNA Reverse Transcription Kit was used to reverse transcribe all of the isolated RNA, meaning that expressed TCRB transcripts were what got sequenced. The table comes from immuneACCESS by way of TCRdb, which keeps in-frame sequences with V and J called. Part of the clones is missing from these tables; in studies checked, under half for an unresolved V gene and the rest for unknown reasons. The sample includes 250,000 to 350,000 clones, with approximately 11% observed a single time. More than 0.015% of the sample lies in the top ten. The specimen was naive CD4+ T cells from blood. Per the publication, the cell subset or site label means: true naive CD4+ T cells. The origin of the receptors is a woman aged 30 to 39 in good health.

V is TRBV7-9 and J is TRBJ2-1, with unresolved D. V gave up 4 bases and J gave up 10 bases, with 5 bases separating them. From germline, CDR1 is SEHNR and CDR2 FQNEAQ (reference sequence). The CDR3 length is 10 residues. This CDR3 reads CASSSSEQFF. The DNA of the CDR3 is TGTGCCAGCAGCTCGTCCGAGCAGTTCTTC.

This chain links TRBV29-1 with TRBJ2-2; TRBD2 matches at 10 bases. Germline loops: CDR1 SQVTM, CDR2 ANQGSEA. There are 14 residues in the CDR3. V shed 7 bases and J 0 bases; nucleotides not matched to a gene: 2. The CDR3 sequence is CSGSGGPNTGELFF. Written as DNA, the CDR3 is TGCAGCGGTAGCGGGGGGCCGAACACCGGGGAGCTGTTTTTT.

This clone was detected a few times. V and J are TRBV7-8 and TRBJ2-5; weak D call: TRBD2 (7 bases). Germline V gives CDR1 SGHVS, CDR2 FQNEAQ. Trimming removed 5 bases from V and 6 bases from J, with 19 bases in between. The CDR3 sequence is 15 residues long. The CDR3 DNA sequence: TGTGCCAGCAGCCCCACCTGGGGGGGGGCAAAGACCCAGTACTTC. Residues: CASSPTWGGAKTQYF. Complete variable domain (other parts from reference TRBV7-8 and TRBJ2-5): GAGVSQSPRYKVAKRGQDVALRCDPISGHVSLFWYQQALGQGPEFLTYFQNEAQLDKSGLPSDRFFAERPEGSVSTLKIQRTQQEDSAVYLCASSPTWGGAKTQYFGPGTRLLVL.

The V and J genes are TRBV5-1 and TRBJ2-1; TRBD2 aligns across 8 bases. From germline, CDR1 is SGHRS and CDR2 YFSETQ. The CDR3 sequence is 16 residues long. V was pared by 4 bases and J by 1 base, with 7 bases of the junction left unmatched. The CDR3 nucleotides are TGCGCCAGCAGCCCGACTAGCGTCTTTTCCTACAATGAGCAGTTCTTC. Protein: CASSPTSVFSYNEQFF. The full variable domain, its missing parts supplied by reference TRBV5-1 and TRBJ2-1, is KAGVTQTPRYLIKTRGQQVTLSCSPISGHRSVSWYQQTPGQGLQFLFEYFSETQRNKGNFPGRFSGRQFSNSRSEMNVSTLELGDSALYLCASSPTSVFSYNEQFFGPGTRLTVL.

The chain recombines TRBV18 with TRBJ2-5; D is possibly TRBD2 (5 bases). This CDR3 contains 15 residues. Germline assignment: CDR1 KGHSH and CDR2 LQKENI. V lost 2 bases and J lost 5, with 15 bases in between. CDR3 sequence: CASSPSAGLGETQYF. CDR3 DNA: TGTGCCAGCTCACCAAGCGCGGGTCTGGGGGAGACCCAGTACTTC.

This clone was seen a few times. The genes are TRBV7-8 and TRBJ2-7; 9 nucleotides align to TRBD2. CDR1 is SGHVS and CDR2 is FQNEAQ in the germline V gene. The J segment lost 2 bases and the V segment lost 5 bases, leaving 7 bases of the junction unmatched. The length of the CDR3 is 15 residues. CDR3 sequence (DNA): TGTGCCAGCAGCCAAAATCTAGCGGGAACCTACGAGCAGTACTTC. Encoded protein: CASSQNLAGTYEQYF.

Details on this clone: Its ends do not fully match the called genes, so a read error is possible. The genes are TRBV6-5 and TRBJ1-1; D might be TRBD1 (6 bases). CDR3 length: 14 amino acids. Germline CDR1 reads MNHEY; CDR2 reads SVGAGI. The CDR3 sequence is CASSYNQGNAEAFF. CDR3 coding DNA: TGTGCCAGCAGTTACAATCAGGGGAACGCTGAAGCTTTCTTT.

This clone showed up just a few times. The genes are TRBV7-3 and TRBJ2-1; TRBD2 aligns across 7 bases. J lost 6 bases, V lost 5 bases, and 10 bases had no gene match. This CDR3 is built from 15 residues. Germline CDR1 SGHTA, CDR2 FQGTGA. The CDR3 DNA sequence: TGTGCCAGCAGCCCCGACGGACTAGTTAGCAATGAGCAGTTCTTC. It yields the protein CASSPDGLVSNEQFF.

This clone was detected a few times. The rearrangement uses TRBV29-1 and TRBJ1-2; no definite D call. V was pared by 4 bases and J by 6 bases, with 12 bases between. Germline lookup yields CDR1 SQVTM and CDR2 ANQGSEA. The length of the CDR3 is 12 residues. Written as DNA, the CDR3 is TGCAGCGTTGGGAGGGAAAACCATGGCTACACCTTC. Protein product: CSVGRENHGYTF.

This clone was picked up a small number of times. The chain uses TRBV7-2 and TRBJ1-2; maybe TRBD1 (5 bases). Germline-derived CDR1 and CDR2 are SGHTA and FQGNSA. V lost 5 bases, J lost 5 bases, and 18 bases lay in between. The CDR3 consists of 15 residues. The CDR3 is CASSPNQDTGYGYTF. The CDR3 coding sequence is TGTGCCAGCAGCCCTAACCAGGACACCGGATATGGCTACACCTTC.

This clone was detected only a few times. The chain is built from TRBV5-1 and TRBJ2-5; D is undetermined. Trimming stripped 5 bases from V and 1 base from J, with 15 bases between. Per germline, CDR1 SGHRS and CDR2 YFSETQ. CDR3 length: 15 amino acids. CDR3 in amino acids: CASSVFAESQETQYF. CDR3 coding DNA: TGCGCCAGCAGTGTTTTCGCGGAGTCCCAAGAGACCCAGTACTTC.

This clone was seen only a few times. The chain uses TRBV6-6 and TRBJ1-1; 8 bases line up with TRBD1. V lost 6 bases to trimming and J lost 7 bases; unmatched junction nucleotides: 10. CDR1 and CDR2 from the germline V gene are MNHNY and SVGAGI (reference sequence). This CDR3 contains 14 residues. This CDR3 reads CASSKQGVSSEAFF. CDR3 in DNA: TGTGCCAGCAGCAAACAGGGGGTGAGTAGTGAAGCTTTCTTT.

This clone has only a few counts. The rearrangement joins TRBV6-6 to TRBJ1-2, with a tentative D call TRBD1 (6 bases). This CDR3 contains 16 residues. The germline V and J ends were trimmed by 7 bases and 0 bases, with 18 bases remaining between them. Germline CDR1 reads MNHNY; CDR2 reads SVGAGI (reference sequence). The CDR3 DNA reads TGTGCCAGCACCCCCGTCCAGGGGCTGGCTAACTATGGCTACACCTTC. Protein sequence: CASTPVQGLANYGYTF.

The chain recombines TRBV30 with TRBJ2-5; 13 nucleotides align to TRBD2. Germline CDR1 is GTSNPN and CDR2 is SVGIG (reference sequence). The trim removed 4 bases at V and 4 bases at J, leaving 12 bases unmatched. This CDR3 region has 17 residues. As DNA, the CDR3 is TGTGCCTGGACTGGACTAGCGGGAGTATTAAGAGTAGAGACCCAGTACTTC. It encodes CAWTGLAGVLRVETQYF. Looking up the rest from reference TRBV30 and TRBJ2-5 gives the full variable domain: SQTIHQWPATLVQPVGSPLSLECTVEGTSNPNLYWYRQAAGRGLQLLFYSVGIGQISSEVPQNLSASRPQDRQFILSSKKLLLSDSGFYLCAWTGLAGVLRVETQYFGPGTRLLVL.

In its sample, this clone was seen a few times. Other DNA sequences in this sample translate to the same CDR3. In DNA, the CDR3 is TGTGCCAGCTCACCACGGGAGTCTGGGGCCAACGTCCTGACTTTC. Its protein is CASSPRESGANVLTF. The gene calls are TRBV18 and TRBJ2-6, with D perhaps matching TRBD2 (5 bases). V was cut by 1 base and J by 1 base, with 5 bases left in between. CDR3 length: 15 residues. Germline CDR1 is KGHSH and CDR2 is LQKENI.

This chain's CDR3 is CASRGDTANEQFF. DNA for the CDR3: TGTGCCAGCAGGGGGGACACCGCCAATGAGCAGTTCTTC. This sequence joins TRBV2 and TRBJ2-1, with a weak D call TRBD1 (6 bases). Trimming shortened V by 6 bases and J by 6 bases, and 12 bases separated the two germline ends. This CDR3 comprises 13 residues. Germline CDR1 is SNHLY and CDR2 is FYNNEI.

V is TRBV2 and J is TRBJ2-1; D possibly corresponds to TRBD1 (6 bases). Deletions cut 5 bases from V and 4 bases from J, with 18 bases between. The CDR3 spans 16 residues. Germline V lookup: CDR1 SNHLY, CDR2 FYNNEI. The CDR3 DNA is TGTGCCAGCAGTTATAGACAGGAAGAGTTATACAATGAGCAGTTCTTC. It is translated as CASSYRQEELYNEQFF. Full variable domain (remainder filled in from reference TRBV2 and TRBJ2-1): EPEVTQTPSHQVTQMGQEVILRCVPISNHLYFYWYRQILGQKVEFLVSFYNNEISEKSEIFDDQFSVERPDGSNFTLKIRSTKLEDSAMYFCASSYRQEELYNEQFFGPGTRLTVL.

This chain links TRBV4-2 with TRBJ2-5; weak D call: TRBD2 (6 bases). The CDR3 is 16 residues long. Trimming pared 3 bases from V and 4 bases from J, leaving 18 bases between. Per the germline V gene, CDR1 is LGHNA and CDR2 is YNFKEQ. The CDR3 is CASSQRGRAGRETQYF. The DNA for the CDR3 is TGTGCCAGCAGCCAGCGGGGACGAGCGGGTAGAGAGACCCAGTACTTC.

In this sample, this clone turned up a few times. The V and J genes are TRBV4-2 and TRBJ1-5; the D gene is possibly TRBD1 (6 bases). The germline CDR1 and CDR2 sequences are LGHNA and YNFKEQ. Trimming took 0 bases from V and 3 from J, leaving 9 bases between them. This CDR3 has 15 amino acids. CDR3 in amino acids: CASSQDWTVNQPQHF. The CDR3 nucleotides are TGTGCCAGCAGCCAAGATTGGACAGTCAATCAGCCCCAGCATTTT.

The chain uses TRBV15 and TRBJ1-2; 8 bases match TRBD1. V was pared by 2 bases and J by 2 bases, with 7 bases of the junction left unmatched. This CDR3 is 16 amino acids long. CDR1 and CDR2 from the germline V gene are LNHNV and YYDKDF (reference sequence). CDR3 nucleotide sequence: TGTGCCACCAGCAGAAGGGACAGGCCCGAAAACTATGGCTACACCTTC. Its protein is CATSRRDRPENYGYTF.

This clone appeared a few times. The chain carries TRBV7-9 and TRBJ2-3, with TRBD2 matching 9 bases. Germline CDR1 and CDR2: SEHNR and FQNEAQ (reference sequence). The CDR3 covers 16 residues. V was pared by 5 bases and J by 5 bases, with 11 bases of the junction left unmatched. The CDR3 is CASSRLAGVLRDTQYF. CDR3 coding DNA: TGTGCCAGCAGCAGGTTAGCGGGAGTCCTCAGAGATACGCAGTATTTT.

This clone was seen a few times. This chain connects TRBV11-2 to TRBJ2-7, with 7 positions matching TRBD1. The CDR3 loop spans 16 amino acids. J lost 2 bases, V lost 2 bases, and 9 bases had no gene match. Germline-derived CDR1 and CDR2 are SGHAT and FQNNGV. CDR3 DNA sequence: TGTGCCAGCAGCTTAATCTCGACAGGGTGGGCCTACGAGCAGTACTTC. It specifies CASSLISTGWAYEQYF.

The chain is built from TRBV7-2 and TRBJ2-2, with D possibly being TRBD1 (5 bases). V lost 11 bases, J lost 6 bases, and 16 bases lay in between. The germline CDR1 and CDR2 sequences are SGHTA and FQGNSA. The CDR3 sequence is 13 residues long. DNA of the CDR3: TGTGCCGGTACCCAGGGTTTCCCCGGGGAGCTGTTTTTT. It is translated as CAGTQGFPGELFF.

In its sample, this clone was seen a few times. Within the sample, other DNA sequences also encode this same CDR3. The chain's CDR3 is CASGGTDTQYF. The CDR3 DNA sequence: TGTGCCAGCGGCGGGACAGATACGCAGTATTTT. The genes are TRBV7-2 and TRBJ2-3; D perhaps matches TRBD2 (5 bases). The germline gives CDR1 SGHTA, CDR2 FQGNSA. Trimming stripped 8 bases from V and 3 bases from J, with 6 bases between. The length of the CDR3 is 11 residues.

In its sample, this clone was seen a few times. The CDR3 DNA reads as TGCAGCATCACTAGCCCAAATACGCAGTATTTT. Its protein is CSITSPNTQYF. This rearrangement joins TRBV20-1 to TRBJ2-3; TRBD2 might be the D (6 bases). CDR1 and CDR2 from the germline V gene are DFQATT and SNEGSKA (reference sequence). The CDR3 covers 11 residues.

The J gene is TRBJ2-7, the V gene TRBV7-2, with 8 bases lining up with TRBD2. Germline-derived CDR1 and CDR2 are SGHTA and FQGNSA. The CDR3 length is 16 residues. V shed 0 bases and J 0 bases; nucleotides not matched to a gene: 4. This chain's CDR3 is CASSLALAGLSYEQYF. The CDR3 bases are TGTGCCAGCAGCTTAGCTCTAGCGGGCCTCTCCTACGAGCAGTACTTC.

The J gene is TRBJ1-1, the V gene TRBV7-2; a weak D match, TRBD1 (6 bases). The CDR3 is 16 residues long. V was shortened by 2 bases and J by 0 bases, with 13 bases between the two germline ends. CDR1 and CDR2 (germline): SGHTA, FQGNSA. The CDR3 sequence: CASSLSVQGLNTEAFF. The CDR3 nucleotides read TGTGCCAGCAGCTTATCGGTTCAGGGGTTGAACACTGAAGCTTTCTTT.

This clone was counted only a few times. The chain carries TRBV7-3 and TRBJ2-3, with TRBD2 matching 9 bases. CDR3 length: 16 amino acids. Trimming removed 5 bases from V and 0 bases from J; junction bases left unmatched: 6. CDR1 SGHTA and CDR2 FQGTGA come from the germline V gene. The CDR3 nucleotides read TGTGCCAGCAGCCCGGGACTAGCAAGAAGCACAGATACGCAGTATTTT. Protein: CASSPGLARSTDTQYF.

In its sample, this clone was seen a few times. Other DNA variants within this sample encode the same CDR3. The genes are TRBV5-1 and TRBJ2-5; TRBD2 agrees at 11 bases. The length of the CDR3 is 15 residues. Trimming removed 5 bases from V and 2 bases from J; junction bases left unmatched: 5. CDR1 is SGHRS and CDR2 is YFSETQ in the germline V gene. CDR3: CASSLGTSGQETQYF. DNA of the CDR3: TGCGCCAGCAGTCTCGGGACTAGCGGACAAGAGACCCAGTACTTC.

This clone was observed a handful of times. The chain combines TRBV6-6 with TRBJ2-1, with 8 nucleotides matching TRBD2. The germline CDR1 and CDR2 sequences are MNHNY and SVGAGI (reference sequence). The CDR3 length is 14 residues. V lost 2 bases to trimming and J lost 9 bases; unmatched junction nucleotides: 6. CDR3 DNA sequence: TGTGCCAGCAGTTACAGGTCGGGAGGGATTGAGCAGTTCTTC. Its translation is CASSYRSGGIEQFF.

This chain uses TRBV7-6 with TRBJ1-3; D gene uncertain. V shed 1 base and J shed 0 bases, with 13 bases lying between them. The germline CDR1 and CDR2 sequences are SGHVS and FNYEAQ. This CDR3 region has 17 residues. The CDR3 nucleotides read TGTGCCAGCAGCTTAGTAGGGCTTGGGAGCTCTGGAAACACCATATATTTT. This codes for CASSLVGLGSSGNTIYF.